These 21 T cell receptor beta chains were sequenced from one sample in a study of OX40 agonist ivuxolimab in advanced cancers. The protocol was immunoSEQ multiplex PCR, while the TCRdb copy is restricted to in-frame clones and leaves out a portion. Here the sample spans 55,000 to 65,000 clones, approximately 85% being singletons. This specimen consisted of CD4+ or CD8+ T cells sorted from blood, obtained in a trial of the OX40 agonist ivuxolimab. The source is an adult with an advanced solid tumor such as melanoma, head and neck, liver or kidney cancer.

This clone was seen only once. The V gene is TRBV27, the J gene TRBJ2-1; no firm D call. This CDR3 has 16 amino acids. Trimming left V 4 bases short and J 10 bases short, with 23 bases between. The germline V gene encodes CDR1 MNHEY and CDR2 SMNVEV (reference sequence). The CDR3 bases are TGTGCCAGCAGTTCTTATGCCCGAAAAGCAGTTAAAGAGCAGTTCTTC. Translation gives CASSSYARKAVKEQFF.

V and J are TRBV2 and TRBJ1-2; D not resolved. V lost 6 bases to trimming and J lost 4 bases, with 12 bases between them. The CDR3 totals 13 residues. Germline values: CDR1 SNHLY, CDR2 FYNNEI. As DNA, the CDR3 is TGTGCCAGCAGATCAGACGGGCCCTATGGCTACACCTTC. Translation gives CASRSDGPYGYTF.

The V and J genes are TRBV6-5 and TRBJ2-2; tentative D call: TRBD1 (6 bases). Germline V gene lookup returns CDR1 MNHEY and CDR2 SVGAGI. This CDR3 comprises 15 residues. V was clipped by 6 bases and J by 4 bases, with 15 bases between them. The CDR3 loop is CASSPGVMVTGELFF. Written as DNA, the CDR3 is TGTGCCAGCAGCCCAGGGGTTATGGTCACCGGGGAGCTGTTTTTT.

This clone has just a few counts. J is TRBJ1-5 and V is TRBV5-5; TRBD1 aligns across 7 bases. This CDR3 contains 15 residues. Germline V gene lookup returns CDR1 SGHKS and CDR2 YYEKEE (reference sequence). The J segment lost 8 bases and the V segment lost 4 bases, leaving 12 bases of the junction unmatched. CDR3 region: CASSPHAQGWKPQHF. CDR3 in DNA: TGTGCCAGCAGCCCCCATGCACAGGGGTGGAAGCCCCAGCATTTT.

This clone was detected only a few times. The genes are TRBV7-9 and TRBJ2-7; D ambiguous. Between the trimmed V and J ends, which lost 2 bases and 0 bases, there was a span of 5 bases. The CDR3 runs to 13 residues. Germline CDR1 reads SEHNR; CDR2 reads FQNEAQ (reference sequence). CDR3 in amino acids: CASSLSASYEQYF. In DNA form, the CDR3 reads TGTGCCAGCAGCTTATCGGCCTCCTACGAGCAGTACTTC.

The gene calls are TRBV7-6 and TRBJ2-5; 15 nucleotides match TRBD2. This CDR3 has 19 amino acids. V shed 1 base and J 5 bases; nucleotides not matched to a gene: 11. Per germline, CDR1 SGHVS and CDR2 FNYEAQ. The CDR3 DNA follows: TGTGCCAGCAGCTTAGAACCGGGACTAGCGGGAGGTGCTGGTGAGACCCAGTACTTC. Translation gives CASSLEPGLAGGAGETQYF.

V gene TRBV5-5 combines with J gene TRBJ1-3; D call uncertain. Trimming shortened V by 7 bases and J by 4 bases, and 12 bases separated the two germline ends. The CDR3 is 13 residues long. The germline V gene has CDR1 SGHKS and CDR2 YYEKEE (reference sequence). CDR3 amino acids: CASCTEPGNTIYF. CDR3 in DNA: TGTGCCAGCTGTACAGAACCCGGAAACACCATATATTTT.

J is TRBJ2-2 and V is TRBV5-1, with TRBD2 as a possible D gene (6 bases). CDR3 length equals 13 residues. Germline V lookup: CDR1 SGHRS, CDR2 YFSETQ. Trimming shortened V by 5 bases and J by 6 bases, and 11 bases separated the two germline ends. The CDR3: CASSLRGSGELFF. CDR3 in DNA: TGCGCCAGCAGTTTACGGGGGTCCGGGGAGCTGTTTTTT.

This rearrangement joins TRBV7-9 to TRBJ2-7; TRBD1 matches 8 bases. V gave up 4 bases and J gave up 6 bases; unmatched junction bases: 8. The CDR3 covers 14 residues. In germline, CDR1 is SEHNR, CDR2 FQNEAQ (reference sequence). The CDR3 region has the DNA TGTGCCAGCAGCTCCAGGGGGCGCGACGGCGAGCAGTACTTC. Protein: CASSSRGRDGEQYF.

The chain links TRBV2 to TRBJ2-5; a weak D match, TRBD2 (6 bases). The ends were cut back, 8 bases at V and 0 bases at J, with 7 bases in the middle. There are 12 residues in the CDR3. In germline, CDR1 is SNHLY, CDR2 FYNNEI. In DNA, the CDR3 is TGTGCCAGCGGGGACTACCAAGAGACCCAGTACTTC. Protein sequence: CASGDYQETQYF.

This chain connects TRBV18 to TRBJ2-1; D remains ambiguous. V gave up 2 bases and J gave up 5 bases, with 7 bases separating them. The CDR3 consists of 13 residues. CDR1 and CDR2 (germline): KGHSH, LQKENI. CDR3: CASSPGENNEQFF. Here the CDR3 DNA reads TGTGCCAGCTCACCAGGGGAAAACAATGAGCAGTTCTTC.

The V and J genes are TRBV10-3 and TRBJ1-2, with 7 bases matching TRBD1. The germline V gene encodes CDR1 ENHRY and CDR2 SYGVKD. J was trimmed by 4 bases and V by 2 bases; bases with no gene match: 7. This CDR3 is built from 15 residues. The CDR3 DNA follows: TGTGCCATCAGTGAGCCCGGACAGGATCCCTATGGCTACACCTTC. Translating gives CAISEPGQDPYGYTF.

The chain combines TRBV6-1 with TRBJ2-7; 10 positions match TRBD2. Looked up from germline, CDR1 is MNHNS and CDR2 is SASEGT. Trimming cost V 2 bases and J 7 bases; bases outside gene matches: 8. This CDR3 spans 15 amino acids. In DNA, the CDR3 is TGTGCCAGCAGTGAAACGGTCCTAGCGGGAGCTGAGCAGTACTTC. Its translation is CASSETVLAGAEQYF.

V is TRBV5-4 and J is TRBJ1-1; perhaps TRBD1 as D (5 bases). This CDR3 spans 13 amino acids. The V end lost 4 bases, the J end lost 7 bases, and 14 bases lay between the germline ends. Germline V gene sequence: CDR1 SGHNT, CDR2 YYREEE (reference sequence). CDR3 DNA sequence: TGTGCCAGCAGCAATCCAGGGATCTTTGAAGCTTTCTTT. Amino acids: CASSNPGIFEAFF. Together with reference TRBV5-4 and TRBJ1-1, the CDR3 gives the full variable domain: ETGVTQSPTHLIKTRGQQVTLRCSSQSGHNTVSWYQQALGQGPQFIFQYYREEENGRGNFPPRFSGLQFPNYSSELNVNALELDDSALYLCASSNPGIFEAFFGQGTRLTVV.

The chain combines TRBV5-1 with TRBJ2-2, with TRBD1 matching 11 bases. Germline V CDR1 and CDR2: SGHRS, YFSETQ. Germline trimming cut 3 bases from V and 7 bases from J; bases unmatched to any gene: 8. This CDR3 spans 16 amino acids. This chain's CDR3 is CASSSPGQGAGGELFF. CDR3 bases: TGCGCCAGCAGCTCCCCCGGACAGGGGGCGGGCGGGGAGCTGTTTTTT.

This chain joins TRBV5-4 and TRBJ2-5; TRBD1 aligns across 10 bases. This CDR3 is 15 amino acids long. The ends lost 4 bases at V and 3 bases at J; junction bases unmatched: 6. CDR1 and CDR2 (germline): SGHNT, YYREEE (reference sequence). The DNA for the CDR3 is TGTGCCAGCAGCGGCCCCGGGACAGGGGAAGAGACCCAGTACTTC. Its translation is CASSGPGTGEETQYF.

The chain uses TRBV28 and TRBJ1-1; 7 bases fit TRBD1. The CDR3 is 15 amino acids. Germline V gene data show CDR1 as MDHEN and CDR2 as SYDVKM. V lost 5 bases, J lost 3 bases, and 9 bases stayed unmatched. CDR3 coding DNA: TGTGCCAGCAGTCCTCCGGACAGGTTAGACACTGAAGCTTTCTTT. Its translation is CASSPPDRLDTEAFF.

This clone was recorded once. The J gene is TRBJ2-3, the V gene TRBV6-1, with D perhaps matching TRBD1 or TRBD2 (6 bases each). CDR1 and CDR2 (germline): MNHNS, SASEGT. This CDR3 comprises 14 residues. Trimming left V 5 bases short and J 0 bases short, with 9 bases between. DNA of the CDR3: TGTGCCAGCAGTTGGGGGGCTAGCACAGATACGCAGTATTTT. Translating it yields CASSWGASTDTQYF.

This clone was recorded only once. V and J are TRBV30 and TRBJ2-7; 7 bases fit TRBD1. V lost 3 bases and J lost 0; bases outside the gene matches: 8. The CDR3 loop spans 15 amino acids. Germline CDR1 GTSNPN, CDR2 SVGIG (reference sequence). CDR3 loop: CAWRALDRVSYEQYF. The CDR3 region has the DNA TGTGCCTGGAGGGCCCTCGACAGGGTCTCCTACGAGCAGTACTTC.

The rearrangement links TRBV5-4 to TRBJ1-4; 8 bases agree with TRBD1. Germline CDR1 is SGHNT and CDR2 is YYREEE (reference sequence). The junction had 6 bases not matched to a gene; V was cut back by 3 bases and J by 5 bases. The CDR3 is 15 amino acids. The CDR3 is CASSSGQGLNEKLFF. CDR3 coding DNA: TGTGCCAGCAGCTCCGGACAGGGTTTGAATGAAAAACTGTTTTTT.

The V call is TRBV28, the J call TRBJ1-2, with D maybe TRBD1 (5 bases). The CDR3 runs 11 residues. Trimming left V 10 bases short and J 7 bases short, with 13 bases between. Germline V gene data show CDR1 as MDHEN and CDR2 as SYDVKM. The CDR3: CAISGRTGYTF. CDR3 sequence (DNA): TGTGCCATCTCGGGGCGCACTGGCTACACCTTC.